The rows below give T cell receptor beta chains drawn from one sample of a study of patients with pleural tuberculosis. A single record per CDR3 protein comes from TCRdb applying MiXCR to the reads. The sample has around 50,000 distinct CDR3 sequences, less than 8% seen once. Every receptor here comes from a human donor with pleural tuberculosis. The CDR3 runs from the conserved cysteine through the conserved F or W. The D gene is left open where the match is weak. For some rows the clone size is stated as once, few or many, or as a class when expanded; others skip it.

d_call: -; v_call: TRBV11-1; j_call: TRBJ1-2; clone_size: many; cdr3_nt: TGTGCCAGCAGCTTAGAGAGGCAGGGAGGTGGCTACACCTTC; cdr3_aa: CASSLERQGGGYTF
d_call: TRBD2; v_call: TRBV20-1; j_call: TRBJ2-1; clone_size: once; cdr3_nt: TGCGGTGCTAGATGGGGACTACGGACCTACAATGAACAGTTCTTC; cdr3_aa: CGARWGLRTYNEQFF
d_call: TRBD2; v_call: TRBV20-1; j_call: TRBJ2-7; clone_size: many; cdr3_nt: TGCAGCATACTCTGGCGGGAGGGATACGAGCAGTACTTC; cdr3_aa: CSILWREGYEQYF
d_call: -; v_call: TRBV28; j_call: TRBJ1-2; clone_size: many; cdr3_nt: TGTGCCAGCAGGTTCTTACAGGGCCCGATCTATGGCTACACCTTC; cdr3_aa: CASRFLQGPIYGYTF
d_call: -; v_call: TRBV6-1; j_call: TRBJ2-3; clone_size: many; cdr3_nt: TGTGCCAGCCAATTCGGGGATACGCAGTATTTT; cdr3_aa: CASQFGDTQYF
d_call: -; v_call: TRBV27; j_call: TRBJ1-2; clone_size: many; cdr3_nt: TGTGCCAGCAGTGTCACAGGGTTCAGGCATGGCTACACCTTC; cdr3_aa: CASSVTGFRHGYTF
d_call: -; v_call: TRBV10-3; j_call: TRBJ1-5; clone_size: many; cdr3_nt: TGTGCCATCAGTGAGTGGAACAGCGGCAATCAGCCCCAGCATTTT; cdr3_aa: CAISEWNSGNQPQHF
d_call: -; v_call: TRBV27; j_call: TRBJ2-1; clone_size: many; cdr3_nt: TGTGCCAGCAGTTCTCCCCCAACGAAGTGGCCTAAGTTCTTC; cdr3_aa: CASSSPPTKWPKFF
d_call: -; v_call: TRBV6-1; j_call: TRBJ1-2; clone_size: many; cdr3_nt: TGTGCCAGCAGTGAAGGACAAGATAACTATGGCTACACCTTC; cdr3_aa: CASSEGQDNYGYTF
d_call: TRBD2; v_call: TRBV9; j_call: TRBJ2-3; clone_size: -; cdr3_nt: TGTGCCAGCAGCGTAGCGGGAGGGCCGGATACGCAGTATTTT; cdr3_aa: CASSVAGGPDTQYF
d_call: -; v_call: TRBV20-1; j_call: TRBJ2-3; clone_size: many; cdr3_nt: TGCAGTGCTAGAGATCCAGGGACGGGGGATACGCAGTATTTT; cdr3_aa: CSARDPGTGDTQYF
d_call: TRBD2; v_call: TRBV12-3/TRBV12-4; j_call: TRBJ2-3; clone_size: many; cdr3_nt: TGTGCCAGCGTAGCCGGCGGGAGGAGCACAGATACGCAGTATTTT; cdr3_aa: CASVAGGRSTDTQYF
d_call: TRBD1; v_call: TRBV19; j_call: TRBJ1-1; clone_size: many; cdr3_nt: TGTGCCAGTACTGTGGACAGGTTGAACACTGAAGCTTTCTTT; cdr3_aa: CASTVDRLNTEAFF
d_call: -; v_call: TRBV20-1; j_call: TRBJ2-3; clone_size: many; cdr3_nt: TGCAGTGCTAGAGACGGCGGAGGCTTGAGGGATACGCAGTATTTT; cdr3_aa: CSARDGGGLRDTQYF
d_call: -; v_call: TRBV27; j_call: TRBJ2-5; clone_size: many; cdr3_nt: TGTGCCAGCAGTTCCTTCCAGGGGTCCCAAGAGACCCAGTACTTC; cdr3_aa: CASSSFQGSQETQYF
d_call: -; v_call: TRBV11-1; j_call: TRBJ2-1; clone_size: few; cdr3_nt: TGTGCCAGCAGCTTAGGGGTCGGCAGAGAAGGGTACAATGAGCAGTTCTTC; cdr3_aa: CASSLGVGREGYNEQFF
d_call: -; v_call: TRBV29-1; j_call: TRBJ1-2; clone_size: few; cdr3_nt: TGCAGCGTTAGCAGGGAGGTGCATGGCTACACCTTC; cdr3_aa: CSVSREVHGYTF
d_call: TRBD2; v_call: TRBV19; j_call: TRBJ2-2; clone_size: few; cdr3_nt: TGTGCCAGTATGCCACTAGCGGGAGGAGGTACCGGGGAGCTGTTTTTT; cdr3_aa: CASMPLAGGGTGELFF
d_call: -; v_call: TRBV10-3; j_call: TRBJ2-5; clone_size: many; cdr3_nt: TGTGCCATCAGTGAGTCGGCGCACGGAGAGACCCAGTACTTC; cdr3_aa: CAISESAHGETQYF
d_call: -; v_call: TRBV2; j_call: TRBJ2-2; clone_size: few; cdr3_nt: TGTGCCAGCAGGGGGGGACCGATGAACACCGGGGAGCTGTTTTTT; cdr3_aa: CASRGGPMNTGELFF
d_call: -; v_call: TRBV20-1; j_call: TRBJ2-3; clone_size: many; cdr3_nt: TGCAGTGTACGCGGGAGCACAGATACGCAGTATTTT; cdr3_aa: CSVRGSTDTQYF
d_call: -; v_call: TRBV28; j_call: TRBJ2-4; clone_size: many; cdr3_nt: TGTGCCAGCAGTTTCGAGGGCAACAAAAACATTCAGTACTTC; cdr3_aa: CASSFEGNKNIQYF
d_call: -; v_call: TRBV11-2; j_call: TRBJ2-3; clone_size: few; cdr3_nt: TGTGCCAGCAGCTCCGTAATTCGGGATACGCAGTATTTT; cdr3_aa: CASSSVIRDTQYF
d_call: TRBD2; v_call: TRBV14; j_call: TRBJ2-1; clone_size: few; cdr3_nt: TGTGCCAGCAGCCAAGGATCCCTAGCGGGAGAAAGTTACAATGAGCAGTTCTTC; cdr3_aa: CASSQGSLAGESYNEQFF
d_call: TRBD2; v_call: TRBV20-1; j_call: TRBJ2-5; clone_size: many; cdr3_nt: TGCAGTGCTCCGAGGCAGGGAGGGCAGACCCAGTACTTC; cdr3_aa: CSAPRQGGQTQYF
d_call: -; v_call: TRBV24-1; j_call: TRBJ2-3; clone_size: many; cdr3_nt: TGTACCACCAGTGACCCGGGACACTCCACAGATACGCAGTATTTT; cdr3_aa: CTTSDPGHSTDTQYF
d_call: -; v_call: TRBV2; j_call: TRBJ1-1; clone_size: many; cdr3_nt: TGTGCCAGCGGGGACAACGTAGGCACTGAAGCTTTCTTT; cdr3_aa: CASGDNVGTEAFF
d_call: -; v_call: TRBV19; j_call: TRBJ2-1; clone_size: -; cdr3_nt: TGTGCCAGTAGTATCCTAGGGTTCGATGAGCAGTTCTTC; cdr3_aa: CASSILGFDEQFF
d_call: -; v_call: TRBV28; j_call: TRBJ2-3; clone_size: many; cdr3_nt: TGTGCCAGCAGCCCTGATGGAAGCACAGATACGCAGTATTTT; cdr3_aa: CASSPDGSTDTQYF
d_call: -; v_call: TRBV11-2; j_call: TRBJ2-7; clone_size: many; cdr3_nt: TGTGCCAGCAGCTTAGATTCTTACGAGCAGTACTTC; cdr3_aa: CASSLDSYEQYF
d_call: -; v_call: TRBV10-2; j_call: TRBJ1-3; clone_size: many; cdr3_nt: TGCGCCAGCAGTGACCCAGGGAGGACTGGAAACACCATATATTTT; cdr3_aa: CASSDPGRTGNTIYF
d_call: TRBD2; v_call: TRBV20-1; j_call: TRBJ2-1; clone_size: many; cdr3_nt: TGCAGTCCCCGGGACTACTCTAGGAATGAGCAGTTCTTC; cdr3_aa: CSPRDYSRNEQFF
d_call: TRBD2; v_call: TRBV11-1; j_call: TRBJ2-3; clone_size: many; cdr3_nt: TGTGCCAGCAGCTTTGCTAGCGGGAGTGATACGCAGTATTTT; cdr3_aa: CASSFASGSDTQYF
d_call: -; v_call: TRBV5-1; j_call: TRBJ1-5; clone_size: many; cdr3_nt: TGCGCCAGCAGCTTGGGGTCAAGAGGGGAGCCCCAGCATTTT; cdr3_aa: CASSLGSRGEPQHF
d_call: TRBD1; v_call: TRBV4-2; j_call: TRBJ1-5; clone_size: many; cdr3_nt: TGTGCCAGCAGCGTTGGGACAGATCAGCCCCAGCATTTT; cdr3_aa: CASSVGTDQPQHF
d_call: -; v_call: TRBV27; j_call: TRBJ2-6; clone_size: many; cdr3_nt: TGTGCCAGCAAACTCTCTGGGGCCAACGTCCTGACTTTC; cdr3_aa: CASKLSGANVLTF
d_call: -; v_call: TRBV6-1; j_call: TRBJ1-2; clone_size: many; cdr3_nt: TGTGCCAGCAGTGCGGGACTGAAACTATATGGCTACACCTTC; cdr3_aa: CASSAGLKLYGYTF
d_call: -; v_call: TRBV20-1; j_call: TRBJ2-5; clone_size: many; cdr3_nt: TGCAGTAGCCTGGGGAGAAAGGAAGAGACCCAGTACTTC; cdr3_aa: CSSLGRKEETQYF
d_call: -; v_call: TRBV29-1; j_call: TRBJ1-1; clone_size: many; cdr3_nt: TGCAGCACCTTTCAGGTCACTGAAGCTTTCTTT; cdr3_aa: CSTFQVTEAFF